A single sample gave rise to the 10 T cell receptor beta chains below, sequenced in a study of T cells in localized non-small cell lung cancer. Clones were sequenced by immunoSEQ multiplex PCR, and TCRdb holds only the in-frame ones, with some missing. The data contain about 26,000 clones, 75% to 90% of them singletons. The specimen comprised peripheral blood, sampled before any cancer treatment. The origin of the receptors is a female donor older than 55 with stage II squamous cell lung carcinoma.

V and J are TRBV6-1 and TRBJ1-4; D is unresolved. CDR1 MNHNS and CDR2 SASEGT come from the germline V gene. The CDR3 consists of 13 residues. V was trimmed by 10 bases and J by 0 bases, leaving 9 bases between them. In nucleotides, the CDR3 is TGTGCCACTGAAGGTTCAACTAATGAAAAACTGTTTTTT. Translated, it gives CATEGSTNEKLFF.

The rearrangement joins TRBV5-5 to TRBJ1-5, with 10 bases fitting TRBD1. The CDR3 runs 15 residues. The junction had 3 bases not matched to a gene; V was cut back by 4 bases and J by 2 bases. In germline, CDR1 is SGHKS, CDR2 YYEKEE (reference sequence). The CDR3 DNA reads TGTGCCAGCAGCGCCGGGACAGGGGGCAATCAGCCCCAGCATTTT. Protein: CASSAGTGGNQPQHF.

V gene TRBV18 combines with J gene TRBJ2-7; TRBD1 or TRBD2 may be the D gene (5 bases each). Trimming took 3 bases from V and 6 from J, leaving 12 bases between them. Germline V gives CDR1 KGHSH, CDR2 LQKENI. The CDR3 extends over 13 amino acids. The chain's CDR3 is CASSPREQGEQYF. The DNA for the CDR3 is TGTGCCAGCTCACCCAGGGAGCAGGGCGAGCAGTACTTC.

The CDR3 loop reads CASSLAPGGTSPTDTQYF. DNA of the CDR3: TGCGCCAGCAGCTTGGCCCCCGGCGGGACTAGCCCGACAGATACGCAGTATTTT. This sequence joins TRBV5-1 and TRBJ2-3, with TRBD2 matching 9 bases. Germline V gene data show CDR1 as SGHRS and CDR2 as YFSETQ. The CDR3 has 18 amino acids. V lost 0 bases to trimming and J lost 3 bases; unmatched junction nucleotides: 11.

In its sample, this clone was seen a few times. The V gene is TRBV2, the J gene TRBJ2-2; 9 bases line up with TRBD2. The germline gives CDR1 SNHLY, CDR2 FYNNEI. This CDR3 spans 17 amino acids. With 1 base clipped from V and 9 bases from J, the junction kept 12 bases outside the gene matches. CDR3 region: CASSEGLAGIGIRELFF. The CDR3 nucleotides read TGTGCCAGCAGTGAAGGGCTAGCGGGGATCGGGATCCGGGAGCTGTTTTTT. The variable domain in full, completed from reference TRBV2 and TRBJ2-2, reads EPEVTQTPSHQVTQMGQEVILRCVPISNHLYFYWYRQILGQKVEFLVSFYNNEISEKSEIFDDQFSVERPDGSNFTLKIRSTKLEDSAMYFCASSEGLAGIGIRELFFGEGSRLTVL.

This clone was observed a few times. The chain joins TRBV7-9 to TRBJ2-1, with D maybe TRBD1 (6 bases). V shed 0 bases and J shed 9 bases, with 12 bases lying between them. Germline CDR1 is SEHNR and CDR2 is FQNEAQ (reference sequence). The CDR3 extends over 14 amino acids. CDR3 amino acids: CASSLAHRESEQFF. CDR3 bases: TGTGCCAGCAGCTTAGCCCACAGGGAGAGTGAGCAGTTCTTC. Full variable domain (missing parts from reference TRBV7-9 and TRBJ2-1): DTGVSQNPRHKITKRGQNVTFRCDPISEHNRLYWYRQTLGQGPEFLTYFQNEAQLEKSRLLSDRFSAERPKGSFSTLEIQRTEQGDSAMYLCASSLAHRESEQFFGPGTRLTVL.

This clone was observed a handful of times. This chain uses TRBV7-6 with TRBJ2-5; TRBD2 agrees at 8 bases. The V gene's germline CDR1 is SGHVS and CDR2 FNYEAQ. The V segment lost 2 bases and the J segment 7 bases; nucleotides outside the gene matches: 3. The CDR3 spans 13 residues. DNA for the CDR3: TGTGCCAGCAGCTTAAGCGCGGGGGGGACCCAGTACTTC. Residues: CASSLSAGGTQYF.

The V call is TRBV28, the J call TRBJ1-2; 8 bases are shared with TRBD1. From germline, CDR1 is MDHEN and CDR2 SYDVKM. V lost 1 base to trimming and J lost 8 bases; unmatched junction nucleotides: 6. The CDR3 covers 14 residues. The CDR3 spells CASSLSWTGNGYTF. The DNA of the CDR3 is TGTGCCAGCAGTTTATCATGGACAGGGAACGGCTACACCTTC.

The rearrangement uses TRBV25-1 and TRBJ1-2, with TRBD1 identical over 10 bases. This CDR3 is 17 amino acids long. Germline loops: CDR1 MGHDK, CDR2 SYGVNS. J gave up 4 bases and V 2 bases, and 10 bases lay outside the gene matches. The CDR3 DNA reads as TGTGCCAGCAGTGAAGATCGCGCGGACAGGGGGTTCTATGGCTACACCTTC. Translating gives CASSEDRADRGFYGYTF.

The V call is TRBV9, the J call TRBJ2-6, with TRBD1 as a possible D gene (6 bases). This CDR3 comprises 15 residues. CDR1 and CDR2 (germline): SGDLS, YYNGEE. Trimming removed 3 bases from V and 5 bases from J, with 12 bases in between. In DNA, the CDR3 is TGTGCCAGCAGCGCAGGGGTCCTGAGGGCCAACGTCCTGACTTTC. This translates into CASSAGVLRANVLTF.